This TCR beta chain originates from a study of a mutant IDH1 vaccine in newly diagnosed glioma. On the study more broadly: Either 4-6 weeks after radiotherapy alone or alongside temozolomide, vaccination was begun. Overall study results and limits: There were vaccine-induced immune responses in roughly 95% of the patients.

Clones were read by immunoSEQ multiplex PCR, and TCRdb kept only the in-frame ones, dropping some. Of 73,000 or so clones in the sample, approximately 88% were seen once. Sample time point: week 35, safety follow-up. Doses of 300 ug of mutant IDH1 20-mer peptide were given with topical imiquimod. Patients were given eight vaccinations, scheduled in weeks 1, 3, 5, 7, 11, 15, 19 and 23. The V end was cut by 5 bases, the J end by 3 bases, with 11 bases between. Germline V lookup: CDR1 LNHDA, CDR2 SQIVND (reference sequence). The CDR3 is 13 residues long. About this clone: Its antigen is undetermined.

The source is a man younger than 30 with glioma. The source was PBMCs, collected from a glioma patient whose treatment included an IDH1 peptide vaccine. The chain recombines TRBV19 with TRBJ2-7; D is possibly TRBD2 (7 bases). The DNA for the CDR3 is TGTGCCAGTAGTTGGGGGGGCGGCTACGAGCAGTACTTC. Its protein product is CASSWGGGYEQYF.